The entry below gives a single T cell receptor (beta chain) sequence along with its context. The V gene's germline CDR1 is SEHNR and CDR2 FQNEAQ (reference sequence). The CDR3 length is 15 residues. Between the trimmed V and J ends, which lost 7 bases and 0 bases, there was a span of 15 bases. The sample belongs to a study of chemoradiotherapy in HPV16-positive cancers. Profiling relied on immunoSEQ multiplex PCR, and the TCRdb table lists in-frame clones only, not all of them. There are some 4,000 clones in the sample; approximately 94% occur only once, and around 3% lies in the top ten. The origin of this receptor is a human donor with HPV-associated anogenital cancer. This sample was taken from a patient who underwent chemoradiotherapy. The chain recombines TRBV7-9 with TRBJ1-1; no firm D call. The CDR3 reads CASKGARHLNTEAFF. CDR3 nucleotide sequence: TGTGCCAGCAAGGGCGCTCGACACCTGAACACTGAAGCTTTCTTT.